The rows below give T cell receptor beta chains drawn from one sample of a study of cytomegalovirus exposure and HLA in healthy donors. The repertoire was sequenced with immunoSEQ multiplex PCR; TCRdb's copy has only in-frame clones and lacks some. Here the sample spans around 150,000 clones, around 80% being singletons. Source material: PBMCs. The receptors stem from a man aged 35 to 55 in good health and CMV-seropositive. The CDR3 runs from the conserved cysteine through the conserved F or W. The order of the fields is V gene, clone size, D gene, J gene, CDR3 DNA, CDR3 protein. The D gene is left open where the match is weak. The size field is filled for only some rows; it gives once, few, many or a size class.

TRBV7-2	.	TRBD2	TRBJ2-5	TGTGCCAGCAGCTTGACTAGCGGGGGGCCGGAGACCCAGTACTTC	CASSLTSGGPETQYF
TRBV5-4	few	TRBD1	TRBJ1-1	TGTGCCAGCAGCCGGACAGGGTTTGAAGCTTTCTTT	CASSRTGFEAFF
TRBV6-1	once	TRBD1	TRBJ1-2	TGTGCCAGCAAGTCAGGGGGCAATAACTATGGCTACACCTTC	CASKSGGNNYGYTF
TRBV27	few	.	TRBJ2-2	TGTGCCAGCACCTATGGGGCAGCGAACACCGGGGAGCTGTTTTTT	CASTYGAANTGELFF
TRBV6-6	few	TRBD1	TRBJ1-4	TGTGCCAGCAGAGAGACGGGGACAGGTGATGAAAAACTGTTTTTT	CASRETGTGDEKLFF
TRBV2	once	.	TRBJ2-7	TGTGCCAGCGGGGTTAGGGCGGACTTTCCCTACGAGCAGTACTTC	CASGVRADFPYEQYF
TRBV5-1	few	.	TRBJ1-1	TGCGCCAGCAGCACGATCAAAGGGGTGAACACTGAAGCTTTCTTT	CASSTIKGVNTEAFF
TRBV5-1	.	.	TRBJ2-1	TGCGCCAGCAGTCTCCCCCCTGCGGGGGCGTCGACTGAGCAGTTCTTC	CASSLPPAGASTEQFF
TRBV5-1	.	TRBD1	TRBJ1-4	TGCGCCAGCAGCGCCGGGACAGCCTCGGGTGAAAAACTGTTTTTT	CASSAGTASGEKLFF
TRBV7-2	.	.	TRBJ1-4	TGTGCCAGCAGCTCCACAACAGGGTCTAATGAAAAACTGTTTTTT	CASSSTTGSNEKLFF
TRBV2	.	TRBD2	TRBJ2-5	TGTGCCAGCAGTAGGGGGCCTACTAGCGGGGGCCAAGAGACCCAGTACTTC	CASSRGPTSGGQETQYF
TRBV27	few	TRBD1	TRBJ2-3	TGTGCCAGCAGTTTAGCGGGGACAGGAGCCGATACGCAGTATTTT	CASSLAGTGADTQYF
TRBV13	.	TRBD2	TRBJ2-2	TGTGCCAGCAGCCCCGGACTAGCCCGTACCGGGGAGCTGTTTTTT	CASSPGLARTGELFF
TRBV5-1	.	TRBD2	TRBJ2-5	TGCGCCAGCAGCTTGCCCCCCTCTAGCGGGCAAGAGACCCAGTACTTC	CASSLPPSSGQETQYF
TRBV18	.	.	TRBJ2-7	TGTGCCAGCTCACCACGGCAGGGGTCCTACGAGCAGTACTTC	CASSPRQGSYEQYF
TRBV5-1	.	.	TRBJ1-5	TGCGCCAGCAGCTTGGGAGGGATCGGCAATCAGCCCCAGCATTTT	CASSLGGIGNQPQHF
TRBV4-3	once	TRBD1	TRBJ1-5	TGCGCCAGCAGCCAAGATTGGACAGGGACCAATCAGCCCCAGCATTTT	CASSQDWTGTNQPQHF
TRBV25-1	.	TRBD1	TRBJ1-5	TGTGCCAGCAGTGGACAGGGGGCCACTAGCAATCAGCCCCAGCATTTT	CASSGQGATSNQPQHF
TRBV28	few	TRBD2	TRBJ2-7	TGTGCCAGCAGTTCTAGCGGGGGGAAGAACGAGCAGTACTTC	CASSSSGGKNEQYF
TRBV5-1	.	.	TRBJ2-5	TGCGCCAGCAGCTTTGTTTGGGGGCGAGGGGAGACCCAGTACTTC	CASSFVWGRGETQYF
TRBV7-9	.	TRBD1	TRBJ1-2	TGTGCCAGCAGCGGAGGCCCGGACAGGGGGTTTTATGGCTACACCTTC	CASSGGPDRGFYGYTF
TRBV19	.	TRBD2	TRBJ2-7	TGTGCCAGTAGTCCTTGGACTAGCGGGAGTTACGAGCAGTACTTC	CASSPWTSGSYEQYF
TRBV29-1	.	.	TRBJ1-1	TGCAGCGTTGGCGGAGGGACGGCTGGCACTGAAGCTTTCTTT	CSVGGGTAGTEAFF
TRBV9	.	.	TRBJ2-1	TGTGCCAGCAGCGTAGTGGCTAGCAATGAGCAGTTCTTC	CASSVVASNEQFF
TRBV7-8	.	TRBD1	TRBJ2-1	TGTGCCAGCAGCCCAACTGGTGGGGCAGGGGGCTACAATGAGCAGTTCTTC	CASSPTGGAGGYNEQFF
TRBV7-2	.	TRBD1	TRBJ1-2	TGTGCCAGCAGCCCCTCGACGAGGGGGCGCGGTGGCTACACCTTC	CASSPSTRGRGGYTF
TRBV19	few	.	TRBJ1-3	TGTGCCAGTAGTATTAGGGGGACATCGGCTGGAAACACCATATATTTT	CASSIRGTSAGNTIYF
TRBV4-1	few	.	TRBJ1-2	TGCGCCAGCAGCCCGGGAGGGGGATCCCCCTATGGCTACACCTTC	CASSPGGGSPYGYTF
TRBV4-2	.	TRBD2	TRBJ2-3	TGTGCCAGCAGCCGAGGGGTAGCGGGAGCGGTAGGAGATACGCAGTATTTT	CASSRGVAGAVGDTQYF
TRBV7-2	.	.	TRBJ2-6	TGTGCCAGCAGCGTACCGGGACTTCCCGTCCTGACTTTC	CASSVPGLPVLTF
TRBV7-2	.	.	TRBJ2-7	TGTGCCAGCTGCCTGACCGGGACAACCTCCTACGAGCAGTACTTC	CASCLTGTTSYEQYF
TRBV11-2	.	TRBD2	TRBJ2-1	TGTGCCAGCAGCTTAGAGAGGACTAGCGGGGGGCGGGGTGAGCAGTTCTTC	CASSLERTSGGRGEQFF
TRBV27	.	TRBD1	TRBJ2-7	TGTGCCAGCAGTTCCTACAGGGGGCGCAGCTACGAGCAGTACTTC	CASSSYRGRSYEQYF
TRBV28	.	.	TRBJ1-4	TGTGCCAGCAGTTCCGGGGAAGGCCGTTATGAAAAACTGTTTTTT	CASSSGEGRYEKLFF
TRBV6-5	.	TRBD1	TRBJ1-1	TGTGCCAGCAGTTACTCGCAGGGGGCGAACACTGAAGCTTTCTTT	CASSYSQGANTEAFF
TRBV4-1	.	.	TRBJ1-1	TGCGCCAGCAGCCAAGAAAGGCTTAGGGGGAACACTGAAGCTTTCTTT	CASSQERLRGNTEAFF
TRBV5-1	.	.	TRBJ2-1	TGCGCCAGCAGTTCGCAGGGGTTCTCCTACAATGAGCAGTTCTTC	CASSSQGFSYNEQFF
TRBV7-2	.	.	TRBJ2-5	TGTGCCAGCAGCTTAGTCGGAGGGGAGACCCAGTACTTC	CASSLVGGETQYF
TRBV5-1	.	.	TRBJ2-2	TGCGCCAGCAGCCCCGGACTTCAGGTCGGGGAGCTGTTTTTT	CASSPGLQVGELFF
TRBV7-9	.	.	TRBJ1-1	TGTGCCAGCAGCATCCTGACAACGTTTGAAGCTTTCTTT	CASSILTTFEAFF
TRBV19	.	.	TRBJ1-5	TGTGCCAGTAGTATCCGGGACAACAATCAGCCCCAGCATTTT	CASSIRDNNQPQHF
TRBV4-1	.	.	TRBJ2-5	TGCGCCAGCAGCCAAACGGACAGAGCTTCCCAAGAGACCCAGTACTTC	CASSQTDRASQETQYF
TRBV5-1	.	.	TRBJ1-2	TGCGCCAGCAGCTTGTTCACAGGGATAAACTATGGCTACACCTTC	CASSLFTGINYGYTF
TRBV30	.	TRBD1	TRBJ1-6	TGTGCCAGTGGGACAGGGGATAATTCACCCCTCCACTTT	CASGTGDNSPLHF
TRBV19	.	.	TRBJ1-1	TGTGCCAGTAGTATCGAGGGTGGCACTGAAGCTTTCTTT	CASSIEGGTEAFF
TRBV6-1	.	.	TRBJ2-7	TGTGCCGTGTCCTCAGGTTTTGAGCAGTACTTC	CAVSSGFEQYF